What follows are 16 T cell receptor beta chains derived from one specimen sequenced in a study of blood T cells in healthy people across ages. Then a second PCR, running about 6 to 12 cycles, was carried out with a sample-barcoded 5' primer and a J-beta primer mix. TCRdb reprocessed the 5' RACE reads via MiXCR and lists one record per CDR3 protein. The table shows about 1.6 million distinct CDR3 sequences, with 30% to 40% occurring only once. The sequencing sample was made of blood. The receptors were gathered from a woman aged 25 to 39 in good health.

This clonotype was detected many times. The chain is built from TRBV13 and TRBJ1-2; D might be TRBD1 (6 bases). Germline loops: CDR1 PRHDT, CDR2 FYEKMQ (reference sequence). This CDR3 comprises 13 residues. The V and J ends lost 4 bases and 7 bases respectively, with 13 bases between them. CDR3 bases: TGTGCCAGCAGCTCCCAGGGGCGCGGTGGCTACACCTTC. Its protein product is CASSSQGRGGYTF.

This clonotype appeared many times. The genes are TRBV20-1 and TRBJ2-6, with a possible D match to TRBD1 (6 bases). The germline gives CDR1 DFQATT, CDR2 SNEGSKA (reference sequence). This CDR3 region has 16 residues. The V and J ends lost 6 bases and 0 bases respectively, with 15 bases between them. This chain's CDR3 is CSARPRGSSGANVLTF. The CDR3 coding sequence is TGCAGTGCAAGACCCAGGGGCAGCTCTGGGGCCAACGTCCTGACTTTC.

The V call is TRBV20-1, the J call TRBJ2-1; perhaps D is TRBD1 or TRBD2 (5 bases each). This CDR3 is 16 amino acids long. Looked up from germline, CDR1 is DFQATT and CDR2 is SNEGSKA (reference sequence). Deletions cut 3 bases from V and 2 bases from J, with 17 bases between. DNA for the CDR3: TGCAGTGCTAGGAGGGGTGAGGCCTCCCCCTACAATGAGCAGTTCTTC. Translating it yields CSARRGEASPYNEQFF.

There are a few counts of this clonotype. The chain has TRBV6-1 and TRBJ2-3; 8 bases are shared with TRBD1. Germline trimming cut 6 bases from V and 4 bases from J; bases unmatched to any gene: 6. CDR1 and CDR2 (germline): MNHNS, SASEGT. The CDR3 has 14 residues. In nucleotides, the CDR3 is TGTGCCAGCAGGCCTCAGACAGGGGCAGATACGCAGTATTTT. Translating it yields CASRPQTGADTQYF.

The table lists this clonotype with a few counts. The CDR3 sequence is CASSSGGDRGDEQYF. The CDR3 nucleotides are TGTGCCAGCAGCTCCGGGGGGGACAGGGGGGACGAGCAGTACTTC. The V call is TRBV13, the J call TRBJ2-7; TRBD1 aligns across 11 bases. The CDR3 has 15 residues. The germline CDR1 and CDR2 sequences are PRHDT and FYEKMQ (reference sequence). The V segment lost 4 bases and the J segment 5 bases; nucleotides outside the gene matches: 7.

The chain links TRBV5-1 to TRBJ2-2, with 7 bases lining up with TRBD1. In germline, CDR1 is SGHRS, CDR2 YFSETQ. This CDR3 has 15 amino acids. V gave up 5 bases and J gave up 1 base; unmatched junction bases: 5. The CDR3 loop is CASRRGQENTGELFF. CDR3 DNA sequence: TGCGCCAGCAGGCGAGGACAGGAGAACACCGGGGAGCTGTTTTTT.

This clonotype was counted a few times. The chain recombines TRBV5-1 with TRBJ1-4; 9 nucleotides align to TRBD1. Germline CDR1 and CDR2: SGHRS and YFSETQ. The CDR3 sequence is 16 residues long. The junction had 12 bases not matched to a gene; V was cut back by 4 bases and J by 8 bases. The CDR3 region has the DNA TGCGCCAGCAGCACCGGACAGGGGTCGGGTGCGGAAAAACTGTTTTTT. Encoded protein: CASSTGQGSGAEKLFF.

The chain couples TRBV20-1 to TRBJ2-4; TRBD2 agrees at 7 bases. The DNA matches TRBJ2-7 better at its end, which makes the J call doubtful. Germline CDR1 DFQATT, CDR2 SNEGSKA (reference sequence). The CDR3 covers 14 residues. The CDR3 here is CSARDSGQAYEQYF. The CDR3 DNA follows: TGCAGTGCTAGAGATAGCGGGCAGGCCTACGAGCAGTACTTC.

With regard to this clonotype: A much larger clone lies one base from this, so it may be a read error. This sequence joins TRBV7-2 and TRBJ2-7; 7 nucleotides agree with TRBD2. The CDR3 sequence is 15 residues long. The germline gives CDR1 SGHTA, CDR2 FQGNSA. CDR3 sequence: CASSLELTGGYGQYF. CDR3 sequence (DNA): TGTGCCAGCAGCTTAGAGCTCACGGGAGGCTACGGGCAGTACTTC.

This clonotype was observed a handful of times. The rearrangement links TRBV6-2 or TRBV6-3 to TRBJ2-1; 7 nucleotides agree with TRBD2. V was clipped by 2 bases and J by 2 bases; unmatched bases: 6. This CDR3 has 16 residues. Germline V gives CDR1 MNHEY, CDR2 SVGEGT. Written as DNA, the CDR3 is TGTGCCAGCAGTTACGCGGCTAGCGGCCCCTACAATGAGCAGTTCTTC. Protein product: CASSYAASGPYNEQFF.

In this sample, this clonotype turned up once. The chain recombines TRBV5-1 with TRBJ2-3; D assignment may be TRBD1 or TRBD2 (5 bases each). CDR3 length equals 15 residues. The germline CDR1 and CDR2 sequences are SGHRS and YFSETQ. Trimming removed 4 bases from V and 4 bases from J, with 16 bases in between. The CDR3 nucleotides are TGCGCCAGCAGCCAGGACTGGGGGAGCGCAGATACGCAGTATTTT. Translated: CASSQDWGSADTQYF.

Only a few counts were recorded for this clonotype. The J gene is TRBJ2-1, the V gene TRBV9; D may be TRBD1 (5 bases). V lost 3 bases, J lost 5 bases, and 9 bases lay in between. Germline CDR1 is SGDLS and CDR2 is YYNGEE. The CDR3 contains 13 residues. The DNA for the CDR3 is TGTGCCAGCAGCGAGGACACCCACAATGAGCAGTTCTTC. Its translation is CASSEDTHNEQFF.

The genes are TRBV6-6 and TRBJ1-6; 10 bases are shared with TRBD1. J was trimmed by 9 bases and V by 6 bases; bases with no gene match: 11. Germline V gives CDR1 MNHNY, CDR2 SVGAGI (reference sequence). The CDR3 totals 16 residues. The CDR3 DNA reads as TGTGCCAGCAGCCCCGGGGACAGGGGATTTAGTTCACCCCTCCACTTT. This translates into CASSPGDRGFSSPLHF.

Details on this clonotype: A much more abundant neighbour one base away suggests this may be a read error. J is TRBJ2-3 and V is TRBV7-2; D is possibly TRBD2 (7 bases). This CDR3 spans 16 amino acids. V shed 4 bases and J shed 2 bases, with 16 bases lying between them. Germline assignment: CDR1 SGHTA and CDR2 FQGNSA. DNA for the CDR3: TGTGCCAGCAGCTCCACTAACGGGGGGCCCACAGATACGCAGTATTTT. It specifies CASSSTNGGPTDTQYF.

Regarding this clonotype: This may arise from a read error, as a much more abundant clone is one base away. The genes are TRBV7-8 and TRBJ2-3, with D perhaps TRBD1 (5 bases). Germline V gene lookup returns CDR1 SGHVS and CDR2 FQNEAQ. This CDR3 has 14 amino acids. As DNA, the CDR3 is TGTGCCAGCAGCTTAGCGACTGGCACAGGTACGCAGTATTTT. As protein: CASSLATGTGTQYF.

The chain couples TRBV12-3 or TRBV12-4 to TRBJ1-5; 12 nucleotides agree with TRBD1. With V trimmed by 5 bases and J by 7 bases, 6 bases remained unmatched. The CDR3 loop spans 15 amino acids. The CDR3 DNA sequence: TGTGCCAGCAGTAAAGGGACAGGGGGCAGGCAGCCCCAGCATTTT. This sequence encodes CASSKGTGGRQPQHF.